A selection of T cell receptor beta chains follows, all from one sample in a study of T-cell reconstitution after alpha-beta-depleted transplantation in children. In TCRdb, the PCR reads were re-called with MiXCR into one record per CDR3 protein. The sample gives around 370,000 distinct CDR3 sequences, around 10% of which show up once; approximately 2.3% is in the top ten. The material sequenced was PBMCs from the stem cell graft donor, taken from the stem cell graft. All receptors derive from a human donor who donated a stem cell graft to a child with acute lymphoblastic leukemia. CDR3s include the opening cysteine and the closing phenylalanine or tryptophan. D genes are given only for firm matches. Size values are once, few and many counts, or a class for expanded clones, and some rows have none.

j_gene | abundance | d_gene | v_gene | CDR3nt | CDR3aa
TRBJ2-1 | NA | NA | TRBV7-7 | TGTGCTAGCAGCTTCTCCATGGGGGACGAGCAGTTCTTC | CASSFSMGDEQFF
TRBJ2-3 | few | NA | TRBV24-1 | TGTGCCACCAGTGAGGCGGGAGATACGCAGTATTTT | CATSEAGDTQYF
TRBJ1-2 | many | NA | TRBV12-3/TRBV12-4 | TGTGCCAGCAGTATCCCTAGGGGGGGAAGGAATGGCTACACCTTC | CASSIPRGGRNGYTF
TRBJ1-3 | many | NA | TRBV12-3/TRBV12-4 | TGTGCCAGCACCCTGCGGTCGGTGGGAGGAAACACCATATATTTT | CASTLRSVGGNTIYF
TRBJ2-1 | NA | TRBD2 | TRBV9 | TGTGCCAGCAGCGTAGAATCGAGCGGGAGGGTACAGTGGGAGCAGTTCTTC | CASSVESSGRVQWEQFF
TRBJ2-7 | few | TRBD2 | TRBV11-2 | TGTGCCAGCAGTCGGGGGGGCTACGAGCAGTACTTC | CASSRGGYEQYF
TRBJ2-7 | few | NA | TRBV28 | TGTGCCAGCAGCTTCGGGACCCGGAAACGCTACGAGCAGTACTTC | CASSFGTRKRYEQYF
TRBJ1-1 | NA | NA | TRBV14 | TGTGCCAGCAGCCCCTTAGGGGGGATCATGAACACTGAAGCTTTCTTT | CASSPLGGIMNTEAFF
TRBJ2-1 | many | NA | TRBV18 | TGTGCCAGCTCACCTCAGGTGGGGCCCTACAATGAGCAGTTCTTC | CASSPQVGPYNEQFF
TRBJ1-5 | NA | TRBD1 | TRBV20-1 | TGCAGTGCTAGAGTTGGGACAGGGGTTTTAAGAAATCAGCCCCAGCATTTT | CSARVGTGVLRNQPQHF
TRBJ2-3 | NA | TRBD2 | TRBV18 | TGTGCCAGCTCCTCTCTACTAGCGACCACAGATACGCAGTATTTT | CASSSLLATTDTQYF
TRBJ1-2 | NA | NA | TRBV12-3/TRBV12-4 | TGTGCCAGCACCCGCCTGAACACTAACTATGGCTACACCTTC | CASTRLNTNYGYTF
TRBJ1-5 | NA | TRBD1 | TRBV20-1 | TGCAGTGCCCAGTCAGTGCAGGGGGCTGGTCAGCCCCAGCATTTT | CSAQSVQGAGQPQHF
TRBJ1-1 | NA | NA | TRBV7-2 | TGTGCCAGCAGCCTTATCCCGGGCGGGCTCGCGACTGAAGCTTTCTTT | CASSLIPGGLATEAFF
TRBJ2-1 | many | TRBD2 | TRBV6-4 | TGTGCCAGCAGTGAGCTAGCGGGAGCCTACAATGAGCAGTTCTTC | CASSELAGAYNEQFF
TRBJ2-3 | few | TRBD2 | TRBV6-2/TRBV6-3 | TGTGCCAGCAGTAAACGGGGACTAGCGGGAGGGCCAGATACGCAGTATTTT | CASSKRGLAGGPDTQYF
TRBJ2-5 | many | NA | TRBV11-2 | TGTGCCAGCAGCTTAGATCGGGTGGGAGAGACCCAGTACTTC | CASSLDRVGETQYF
TRBJ2-1 | NA | NA | TRBV5-4 | TGTGCCAGCAGCTTGGCGCTGCGGGACTCCTACAATGAGCAGTTCTTC | CASSLALRDSYNEQFF
TRBJ2-1 | few | TRBD2 | TRBV9 | TGTGCCAGCAGCGCGGGGGCTAGCGGGAGGACGTCCTCCTCCTACAATGAGCAGTTCTTC | CASSAGASGRTSSSYNEQFF
TRBJ1-2 | few | NA | TRBV6-5 | TGTGCCAGCAGTTACAGTCGGAGCGGGGACTATGGCTACACCTTC | CASSYSRSGDYGYTF
TRBJ2-7 | few | NA | TRBV3-1 | TGTGCCAGCAGTCAGACTGGAAACTACGAGCAGTACTTC | CASSQTGNYEQYF
TRBJ2-3 | few | TRBD2 | TRBV6-5 | TGTGCCAGCAGTCGCTGGGGGGGGGACACAGATACGCAGTATTTT | CASSRWGGDTDTQYF
TRBJ2-7 | many | TRBD2 | TRBV6-2/TRBV6-3 | TGTGCCAGCAGTTTCGTCAGCGGGAGTGTCTCCTACGAGCAGTACTTC | CASSFVSGSVSYEQYF
TRBJ2-5 | NA | TRBD1 | TRBV20-1 | TGCAGTGCTGGGGGACAGTCGGTCTATGGGGCCCAGTACTTC | CSAGGQSVYGAQYF
TRBJ1-1 | few | NA | TRBV5-5 | TGTGCCAGCAGTTTCGCAGGGGCTGATAAAGCTTTCTTT | CASSFAGADKAFF
TRBJ2-7 | many | NA | TRBV10-3 | TGTGCCATAAACCGGGACTCCTCCTACGAGCAGTACTTC | CAINRDSSYEQYF
TRBJ2-7 | NA | NA | TRBV29-1 | TGCAGCGTCTCTCACCTCGGCTACGAGCAGTACTTC | CSVSHLGYEQYF
TRBJ2-7 | few | NA | TRBV7-2 | TGTGCCAGCAGCTTAGTGGCGGAGGAGCAGTACTTC | CASSLVAEEQYF
TRBJ2-1 | NA | TRBD2 | TRBV15 | TGTGCCACCAGCAGAGATGATAGCGGGAGATATTACAATGAGCAGTTCTTC | CATSRDDSGRYYNEQFF
TRBJ2-4 | NA | NA | TRBV19 | TGTGCCAGTAGTGCAACGACAGAACCTCAGTACTTC | CASSATTEPQYF
TRBJ2-2 | many | NA | TRBV7-8 | TGTGCCAGCAGCTTAGCCCGGGGCCGGGAGCTGTTTTTT | CASSLARGRELFF
TRBJ2-1 | NA | NA | TRBV11-2 | TGTGCCAGCAGGGCTGTTTTTGTGGACAATGAGCAGTTCTTC | CASRAVFVDNEQFF